This TCR beta chain originates from a study of regulatory T cells in long-lasting Graves disease. The germline V gene encodes CDR1 DFQATT and CDR2 SNEGSKA (reference sequence). V lost 6 bases to trimming and J lost 0 bases, with 6 bases between them. The CDR3 loop spans 11 amino acids. Time point: persistent/refractory GD, antithyroid drugs over 5 years with positive TRAb. PBMC-derived RNA was used for the TCR library. Overall study findings and caveats: A greater number of public clonotypes (approximately 2,500) was shared by persistent patients than by new patients (about 880).

This clonotype appeared a few times. The antigen is unknown. Relying on iRepertoire HTBI primers and Arm-PCR of CDR3 regions, the team built TCR beta libraries. In TCRdb, the multiplex PCR reads were re-called with MiXCR into one record per CDR3 protein. Here the sample spans almost 350,000 distinct CDR3 sequences, 20% being singletons. This receptor was taken from a female donor with Graves disease. This specimen consisted of peripheral blood mononuclear cells (PBMCs), obtained when the disease was refractory, from a patient treated with antithyroid drugs. The chain uses TRBV20-1 and TRBJ2-7; D is unclear. The CDR3 nucleotides are TGCAGTGCCCCCAGCTCCTACGAGCAGTACTTC. As protein: CSAPSSYEQYF.